The sequence of this T cell receptor (beta chain) was determined in a study of blood T cell repertoires in COVID-19. On the study more broadly: Specimens from acute and convalescent COVID-19 originated in the United States, Italy and Spain.

In the original processing: By means of reference gene primer amplification, nucleated cell counts were estimated. TCRdb's copy holds only in-frame clones and misses some; the assay was immunoSEQ multiplex PCR. From that table come the V and J calls and clone size; the DNA was used to work out D and trimming. The table lists 200,000 or so clones, around four fifths of them singletons. The count of this clone is one. This CDR3 contains 14 residues. The germline V gene has CDR1 SGHNT and CDR2 YYREEE (reference sequence). V lost 4 bases and J 6 bases, leaving 16 bases between the germline ends. Seattle participants joined during active infection and were tracked over time.

The V and J genes are TRBV5-4 and TRBJ1-1; D is perhaps TRBD1 (5 bases). The material sequenced was peripheral blood. The clonotype was recovered from a woman older than 75 with COVID-19, enrolled during active disease. The CDR3 coding sequence is TGTGCCAGCAGCACAAAAACCCCGGGGGCTGAAGCTTTCTTT. Translated: CASSTKTPGAEAFF.